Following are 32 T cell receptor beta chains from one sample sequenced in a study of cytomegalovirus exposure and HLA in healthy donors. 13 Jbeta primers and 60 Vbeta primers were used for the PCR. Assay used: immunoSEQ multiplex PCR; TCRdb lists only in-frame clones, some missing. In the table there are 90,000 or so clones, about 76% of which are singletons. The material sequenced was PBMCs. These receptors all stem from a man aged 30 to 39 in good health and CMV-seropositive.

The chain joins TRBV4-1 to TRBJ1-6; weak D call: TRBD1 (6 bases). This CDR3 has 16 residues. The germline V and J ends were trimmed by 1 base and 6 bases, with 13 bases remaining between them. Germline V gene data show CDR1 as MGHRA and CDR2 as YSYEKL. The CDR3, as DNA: TGCGCCAGCAGCCAAGTCCCGGGACACGGTAATTCACCCCTCCACTTT. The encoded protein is CASSQVPGHGNSPLHF.

The CDR3 DNA sequence: TGCGCCAGCAGCTTGGGGAGCGGGGGGGCATTATACGAGCAGTACTTC. Protein: CASSLGSGGALYEQYF. The chain joins TRBV5-1 to TRBJ2-7; 10 nucleotides align to TRBD2. The CDR3 is made up of 16 amino acids. Germline CDR1 reads SGHRS; CDR2 reads YFSETQ. Germline trimming cut 0 bases from V and 4 bases from J; bases unmatched to any gene: 7.

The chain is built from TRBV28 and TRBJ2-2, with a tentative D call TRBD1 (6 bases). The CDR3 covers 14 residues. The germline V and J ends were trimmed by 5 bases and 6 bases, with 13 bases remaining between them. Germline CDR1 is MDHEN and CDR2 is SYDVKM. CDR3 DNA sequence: TGTGCCAGCAGTCCCTCCAGGGGACCCGGGGAGCTGTTTTTT. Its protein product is CASSPSRGPGELFF.

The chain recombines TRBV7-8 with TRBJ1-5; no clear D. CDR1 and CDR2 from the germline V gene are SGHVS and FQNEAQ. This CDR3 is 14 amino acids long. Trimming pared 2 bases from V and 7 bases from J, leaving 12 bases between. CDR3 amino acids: CASSLIVRTQPQHF. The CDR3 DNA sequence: TGTGCCAGCAGCTTAATCGTCAGAACGCAGCCCCAGCATTTT.

The CDR3 bases are TGTGCCAGCAGCCGGAGCCCGAATAGCGGATATAGCACAGATACGCAGTATTTT. Translation gives CASSRSPNSGYSTDTQYF. The chain uses TRBV11-2 and TRBJ2-3; perhaps TRBD2 as D (6 bases). The germline V and J ends were trimmed by 5 bases and 0 bases, with 21 bases remaining between them. The CDR3 consists of 18 residues. CDR1 SGHAT and CDR2 FQNNGV come from the germline V gene.

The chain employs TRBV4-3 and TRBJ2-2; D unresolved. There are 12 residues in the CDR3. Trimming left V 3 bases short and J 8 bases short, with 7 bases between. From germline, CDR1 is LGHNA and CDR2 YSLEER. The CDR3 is CASSHEVGELFF. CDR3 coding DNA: TGCGCCAGCAGCCATGAGGTGGGGGAGCTGTTTTTT.

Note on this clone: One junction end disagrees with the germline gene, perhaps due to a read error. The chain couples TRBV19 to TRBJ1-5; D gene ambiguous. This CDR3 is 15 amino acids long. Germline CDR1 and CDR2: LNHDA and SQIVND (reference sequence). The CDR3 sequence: CASSRTLESNQPQHF. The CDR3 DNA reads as TGTGCCAGCAGTAGGACTCTGGAGAGCAATCAGCCCCAGCATTTT.

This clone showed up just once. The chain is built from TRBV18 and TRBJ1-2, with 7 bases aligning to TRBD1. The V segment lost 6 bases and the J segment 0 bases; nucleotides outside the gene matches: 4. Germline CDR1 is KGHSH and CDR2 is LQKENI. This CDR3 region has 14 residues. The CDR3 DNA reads TGTGCCAGCTCGCCAGGGACAGCTAACTATGGCTACACCTTC. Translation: CASSPGTANYGYTF.

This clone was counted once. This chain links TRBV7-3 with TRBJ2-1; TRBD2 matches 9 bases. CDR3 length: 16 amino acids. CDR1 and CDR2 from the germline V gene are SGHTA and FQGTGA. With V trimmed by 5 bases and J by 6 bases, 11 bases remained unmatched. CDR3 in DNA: TGTGCCAGCAGCCCCCAGGGAGCGGGGGGTATCAATGAGCAGTTCTTC. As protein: CASSPQGAGGINEQFF.

CDR3 bases: TGTGCCAGCAGCTTAGTGACAGGTGACAATGAGCAGTTCTTC. It encodes CASSLVTGDNEQFF. This sequence joins TRBV7-9 and TRBJ2-1; D perhaps matches TRBD1 (6 bases). The V end lost 1 base, the J end lost 5 bases, and 9 bases lay between the germline ends. Germline-derived CDR1 and CDR2 are SEHNR and FQNEAQ (reference sequence). This CDR3 has 14 amino acids.

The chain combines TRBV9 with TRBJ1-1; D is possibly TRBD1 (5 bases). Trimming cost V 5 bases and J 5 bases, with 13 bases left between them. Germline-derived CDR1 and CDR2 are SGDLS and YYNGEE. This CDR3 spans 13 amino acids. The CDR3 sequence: CASSPYGGTEAFF. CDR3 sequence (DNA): TGTGCCAGCAGTCCCTACGGGGGAACTGAAGCTTTCTTT.

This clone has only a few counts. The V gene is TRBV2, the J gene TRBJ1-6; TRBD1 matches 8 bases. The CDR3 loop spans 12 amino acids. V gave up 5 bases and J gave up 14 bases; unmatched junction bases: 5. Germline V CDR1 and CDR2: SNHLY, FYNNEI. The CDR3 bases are TGTGCCAGCAGTTTTCCAGGGGGCTCCCTCCACTTT. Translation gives CASSFPGGSLHF.

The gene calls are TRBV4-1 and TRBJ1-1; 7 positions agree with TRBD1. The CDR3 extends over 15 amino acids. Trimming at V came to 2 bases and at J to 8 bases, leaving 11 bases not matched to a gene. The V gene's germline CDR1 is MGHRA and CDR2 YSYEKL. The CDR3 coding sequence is TGCGCCAGCAGCCAACCGCGGACAGGTACCGTGGAAGCTTTCTTT. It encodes CASSQPRTGTVEAFF.

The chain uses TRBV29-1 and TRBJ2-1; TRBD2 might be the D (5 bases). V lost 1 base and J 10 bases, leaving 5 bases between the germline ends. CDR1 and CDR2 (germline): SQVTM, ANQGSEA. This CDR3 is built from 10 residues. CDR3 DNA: TGCAGCGTTGAAGCGGGGGAGCAGTTCTTC. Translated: CSVEAGEQFF.

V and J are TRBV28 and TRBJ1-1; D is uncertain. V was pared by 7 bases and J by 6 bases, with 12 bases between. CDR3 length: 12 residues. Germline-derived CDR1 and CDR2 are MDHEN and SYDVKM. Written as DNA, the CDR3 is TGTGCCAGCACCCTACTCGGGGCTGAAGCTTTCTTT. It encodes CASTLLGAEAFF.

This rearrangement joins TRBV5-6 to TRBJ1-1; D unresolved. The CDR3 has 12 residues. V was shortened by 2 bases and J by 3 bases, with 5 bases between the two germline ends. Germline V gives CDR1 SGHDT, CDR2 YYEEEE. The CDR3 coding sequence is TGTGCCAGCAGCTTCCTTTACACTGAAGCTTTCTTT. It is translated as CASSFLYTEAFF.

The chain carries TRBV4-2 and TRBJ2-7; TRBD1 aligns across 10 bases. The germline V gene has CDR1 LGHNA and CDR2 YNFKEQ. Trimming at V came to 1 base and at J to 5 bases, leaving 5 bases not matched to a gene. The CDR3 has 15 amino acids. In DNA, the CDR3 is TGTGCCAGCAGCCAAGGGTGGGGGACAGGGGACGAGCAGTACTTC. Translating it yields CASSQGWGTGDEQYF.

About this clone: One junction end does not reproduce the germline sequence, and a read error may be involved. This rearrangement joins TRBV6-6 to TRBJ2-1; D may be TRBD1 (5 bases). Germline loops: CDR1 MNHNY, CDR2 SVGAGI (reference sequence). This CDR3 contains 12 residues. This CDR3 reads CASSPARGAGLF. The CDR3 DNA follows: TGTGCCAGCAGTCCCGCACGTGGGGCCGGGCTCTTC.

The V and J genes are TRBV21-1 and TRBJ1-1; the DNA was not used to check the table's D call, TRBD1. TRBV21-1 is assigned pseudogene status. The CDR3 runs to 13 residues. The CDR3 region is CASIRTGLGEAFF. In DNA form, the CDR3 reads TGTGCCAGCATCCGGACAGGATTGGGTGAAGCTTTCTTT.

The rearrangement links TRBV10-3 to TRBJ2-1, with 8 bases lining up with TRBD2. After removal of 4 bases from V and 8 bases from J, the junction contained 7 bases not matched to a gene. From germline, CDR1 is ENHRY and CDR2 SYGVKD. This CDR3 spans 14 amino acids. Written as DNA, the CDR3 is TGTGCCATCAGTGTGTTAGCGGGAAGGGATGAGCAGTTCTTC. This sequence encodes CAISVLAGRDEQFF.

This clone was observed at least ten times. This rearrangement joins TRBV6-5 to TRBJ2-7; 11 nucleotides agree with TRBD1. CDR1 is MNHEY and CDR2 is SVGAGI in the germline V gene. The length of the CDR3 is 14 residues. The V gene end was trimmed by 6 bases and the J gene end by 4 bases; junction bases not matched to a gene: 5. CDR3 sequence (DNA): TGTGCCAGCAGAGCCGGGACAGGGGGATACGAGCAGTACTTC. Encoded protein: CASRAGTGGYEQYF.

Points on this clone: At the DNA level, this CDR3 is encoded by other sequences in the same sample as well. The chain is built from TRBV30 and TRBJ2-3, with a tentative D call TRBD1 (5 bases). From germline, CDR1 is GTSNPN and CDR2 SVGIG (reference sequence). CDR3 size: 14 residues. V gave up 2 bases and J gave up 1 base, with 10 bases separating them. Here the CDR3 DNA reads TGTGCCTGGAGTTCAGGGCAAGGCACAGATACGCAGTATTTT. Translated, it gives CAWSSGQGTDTQYF.

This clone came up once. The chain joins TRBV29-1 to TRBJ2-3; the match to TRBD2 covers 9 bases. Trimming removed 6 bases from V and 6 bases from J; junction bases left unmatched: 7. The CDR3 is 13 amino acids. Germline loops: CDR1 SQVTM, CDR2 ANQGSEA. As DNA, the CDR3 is TGCAGCGTCGGGACTAGCTGGGGGGATACGCAGTATTTT. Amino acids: CSVGTSWGDTQYF.

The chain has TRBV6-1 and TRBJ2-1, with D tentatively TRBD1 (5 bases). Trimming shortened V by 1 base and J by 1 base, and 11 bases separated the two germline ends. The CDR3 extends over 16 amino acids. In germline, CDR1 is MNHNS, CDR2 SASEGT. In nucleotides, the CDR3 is TGTGCCAGCAGTGAAGGGGGCAGACCTTCCTACAATGAGCAGTTCTTC. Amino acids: CASSEGGRPSYNEQFF.

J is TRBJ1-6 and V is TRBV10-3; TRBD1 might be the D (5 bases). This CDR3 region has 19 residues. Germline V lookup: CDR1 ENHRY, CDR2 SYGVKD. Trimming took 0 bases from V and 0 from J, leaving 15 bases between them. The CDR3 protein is CAISESSSGDGSYNSPLHF. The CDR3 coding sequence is TGTGCCATCAGTGAGTCGAGTTCGGGGGATGGCTCCTATAATTCACCCCTCCACTTT.

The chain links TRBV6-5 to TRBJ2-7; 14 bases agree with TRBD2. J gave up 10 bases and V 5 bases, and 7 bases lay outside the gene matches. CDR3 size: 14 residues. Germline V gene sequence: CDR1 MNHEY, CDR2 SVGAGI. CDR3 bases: TGTGCCAGCAGTGCGGGACTAGCGGGGGAGGAACAGTACTTC. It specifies CASSAGLAGEEQYF.

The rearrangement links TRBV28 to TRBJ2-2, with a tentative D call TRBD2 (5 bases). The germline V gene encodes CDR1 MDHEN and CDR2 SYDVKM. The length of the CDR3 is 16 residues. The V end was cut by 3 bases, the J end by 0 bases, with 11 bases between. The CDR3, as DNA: TGTGCCAGCAGTTTTCTTCCGGGGACGAACACCGGGGAGCTGTTTTTT. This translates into CASSFLPGTNTGELFF.

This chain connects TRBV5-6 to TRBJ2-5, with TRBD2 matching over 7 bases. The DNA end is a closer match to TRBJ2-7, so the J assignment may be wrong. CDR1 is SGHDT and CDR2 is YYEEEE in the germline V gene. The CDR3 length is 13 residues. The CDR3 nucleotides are TGTGCCAGCAGCGCCCTGGGGGGGAACGAGCAGTACTTC. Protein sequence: CASSALGGNEQYF.

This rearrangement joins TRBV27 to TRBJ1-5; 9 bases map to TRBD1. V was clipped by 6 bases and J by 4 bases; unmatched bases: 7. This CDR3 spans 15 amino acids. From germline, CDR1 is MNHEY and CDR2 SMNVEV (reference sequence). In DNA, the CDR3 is TGTGCCAGCAGACCCACAGGGGGCTGGAATCAGCCCCAGCATTTT. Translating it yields CASRPTGGWNQPQHF.

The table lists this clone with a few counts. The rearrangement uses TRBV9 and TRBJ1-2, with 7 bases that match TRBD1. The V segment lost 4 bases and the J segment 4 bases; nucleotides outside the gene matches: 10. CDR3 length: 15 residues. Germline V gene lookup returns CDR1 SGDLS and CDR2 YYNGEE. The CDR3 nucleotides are TGTGCCAGCAGCATCTCGACAGGGCCTTCCTATGGCTACACCTTC. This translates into CASSISTGPSYGYTF.

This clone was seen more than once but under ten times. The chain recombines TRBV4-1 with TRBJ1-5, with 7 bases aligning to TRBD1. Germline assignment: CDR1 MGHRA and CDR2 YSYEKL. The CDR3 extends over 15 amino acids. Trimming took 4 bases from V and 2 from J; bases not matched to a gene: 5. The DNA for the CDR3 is TGCGCCAGCAGCCGATACACAGGGGGCAATCAGCCCCAGCATTTT. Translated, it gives CASSRYTGGNQPQHF.

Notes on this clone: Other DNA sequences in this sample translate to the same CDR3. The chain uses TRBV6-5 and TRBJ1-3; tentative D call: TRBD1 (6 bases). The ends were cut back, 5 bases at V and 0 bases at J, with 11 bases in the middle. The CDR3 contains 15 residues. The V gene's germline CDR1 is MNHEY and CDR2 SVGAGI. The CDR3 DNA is TGTGCCAGCAGTGCAGGGGCGAGCTCTGGAAACACCATATATTTT. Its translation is CASSAGASSGNTIYF.